This TCR beta chain was sequenced during a study of T cells in Graves' hyperthyroidism and ophthalmopathy. The source of the PBMCs was approximately 10 ml of fresh peripheral blood. Amplification of TCR beta CDR3 regions used RNA as the template. Researchers ran a first-round RT-PCR on the TCR CDR3 using the HTBI primer set. Via MiXCR, TCRdb re-called the multiplex PCR reads, giving one row per CDR3 protein. The sample includes more than 550,000 distinct CDR3 sequences, 15% to 20% of them seen just once. CDR1 and CDR2 (germline): LGHDT, YNNKEL (reference sequence). V gave up 2 bases and J gave up 2 bases, with 10 bases separating them. This CDR3 contains 15 residues.

The clonotype originates from a man between 45 and 60 years old with Graves' hyperthyroidism. Input material: blood. The V gene is TRBV3-1, the J gene TRBJ1-3, with D possibly matching TRBD1 (5 bases). In DNA form, the CDR3 reads TGTGCCAGCAGCCAACTGTCAGGGCCTGGAAACACCATATATTTT. Protein sequence: CASSQLSGPGNTIYF. Variable domain in full (rest from reference TRBV3-1 and TRBJ1-3): DTAVSQTPKYLVTQMGNDKSIKCEQNLGHDTMYWYKQDSKKFLKIMFSYNNKELIINETVPNRFSPKSPDKAHLNLHINSLELGDSAVYFCASSQLSGPGNTIYFGEGSWLTVV.